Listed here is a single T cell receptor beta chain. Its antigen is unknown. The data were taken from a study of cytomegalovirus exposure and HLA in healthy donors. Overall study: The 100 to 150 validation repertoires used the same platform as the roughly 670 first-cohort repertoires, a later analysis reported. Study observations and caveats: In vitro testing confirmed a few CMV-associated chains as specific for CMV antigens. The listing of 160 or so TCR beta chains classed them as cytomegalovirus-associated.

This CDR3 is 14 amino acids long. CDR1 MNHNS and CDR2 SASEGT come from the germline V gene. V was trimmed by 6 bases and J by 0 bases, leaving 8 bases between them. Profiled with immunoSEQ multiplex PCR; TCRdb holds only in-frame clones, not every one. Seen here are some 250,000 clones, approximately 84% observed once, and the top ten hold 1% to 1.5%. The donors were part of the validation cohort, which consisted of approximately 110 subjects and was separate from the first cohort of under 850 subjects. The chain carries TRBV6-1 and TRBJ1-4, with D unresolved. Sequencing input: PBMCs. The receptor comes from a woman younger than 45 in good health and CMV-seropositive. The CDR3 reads CASSRIATNEKLFF. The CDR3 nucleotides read TGTGCCAGCAGCAGGATTGCAACTAATGAAAAACTGTTTTTT.